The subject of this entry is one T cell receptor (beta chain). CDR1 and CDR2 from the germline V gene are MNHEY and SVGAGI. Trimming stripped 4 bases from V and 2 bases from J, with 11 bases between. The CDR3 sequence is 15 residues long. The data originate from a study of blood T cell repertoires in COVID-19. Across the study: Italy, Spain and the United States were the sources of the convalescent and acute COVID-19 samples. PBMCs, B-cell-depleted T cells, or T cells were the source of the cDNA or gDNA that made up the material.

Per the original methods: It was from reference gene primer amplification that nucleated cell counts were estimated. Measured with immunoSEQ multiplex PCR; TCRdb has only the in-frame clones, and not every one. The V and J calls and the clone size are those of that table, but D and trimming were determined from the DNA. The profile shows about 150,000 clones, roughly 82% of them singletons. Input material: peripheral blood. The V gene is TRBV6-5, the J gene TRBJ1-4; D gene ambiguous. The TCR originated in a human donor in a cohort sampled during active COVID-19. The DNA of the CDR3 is TGTGCCAGCAGTTGGCGGGTGGACACTAATGAAAAACTGTTTTTT. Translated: CASSWRVDTNEKLFF.